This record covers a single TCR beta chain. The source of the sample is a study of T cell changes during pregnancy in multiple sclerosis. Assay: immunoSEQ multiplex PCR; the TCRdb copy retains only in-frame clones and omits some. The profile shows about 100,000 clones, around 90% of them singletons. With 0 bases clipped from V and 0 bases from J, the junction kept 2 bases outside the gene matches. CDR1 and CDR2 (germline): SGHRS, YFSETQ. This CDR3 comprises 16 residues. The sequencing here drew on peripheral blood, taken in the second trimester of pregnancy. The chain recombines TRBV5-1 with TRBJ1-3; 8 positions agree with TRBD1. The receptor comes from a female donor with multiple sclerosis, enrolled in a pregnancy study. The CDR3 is CASSLGGQDSGNTIYF. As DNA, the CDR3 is TGCGCCAGCAGCTTGGGGGGACAGGACTCTGGAAACACCATATATTTT.